This TCR beta chain was captured in a study of technical replicates of blood from several donors. The data were produced by immunoSEQ multiplex PCR, yet TCRdb's version contains in-frame clones alone and is incomplete. The table shows 65,000 to 95,000 clones, with 97% occurring only once. CDR1 is SGHTA and CDR2 is FQGTGA in the germline V gene. The CDR3 is 20 residues long. V was clipped by 6 bases and J by 3 bases; unmatched bases: 16. The chain uses TRBV7-3 and TRBJ2-3; 15 bases are shared with TRBD2. The receptor comes from a human donor in good health. Sequences were obtained from T cells isolated from PBMCs. CDR3 nucleotides: TGTGCCAGCAGGGATACTGCCGGGACTAGCGGGAGGATGAGGACAGATACGCAGTATTTT. It is translated as CASRDTAGTSGRMRTDTQYF.